This is a list of T cell receptor beta chains from one sample in a study of regulatory T cells in long-lasting Graves disease. TCRdb reprocessed the multiplex PCR reads with MiXCR, giving one entry per CDR3 protein. The repertoire consists of roughly 500,000 distinct CDR3 sequences, with around 12% occurring once and the leading ten covering roughly 8.9%. In addition, the sample was reused for a study of T cells in Graves' hyperthyroidism and ophthalmopathy.

This material consisted of peripheral blood mononuclear cells (PBMCs), taken at new diagnosis, from a patient treated with antithyroid drugs. These receptors were obtained from a woman in her thirties with Graves disease. Each CDR3 is given with its conserved first and last residue.

>TRBV3-1|TRBJ2-1
CASSQEEAGGPNEQFF
>TRBV20-1|TRBJ1-2
CSAIPGCTF
>TRBV27|TRBJ2-1
CASSKGSSGLGQFF
>TRBV12-3/TRBV12-4|TRBJ2-7
CASSSRQVWDEQYF
>TRBV29-1|TRBJ1-2
CSVGGWRGYTF
>TRBV3-1|TRBJ2-3
CASSPQFLGATSTDTQYF
>TRBV27|TRBJ2-1
CASSFSTGVPYNEQFF
>TRBV5-6|TRBJ2-7
CASSLENRIEQYF
>TRBV24-1|TRBJ2-7
CATSDWTEPQSRDPYEQYF
>TRBV12-3/TRBV12-4|TRBJ2-5
CASSLGQVFGTQYF
>TRBV18|TRBJ1-6
CASSSRGQGRSPLHF
>TRBV7-2|TRBJ2-4
CASSAKRLNLGNIQYF
>TRBV20-1|TRBJ1-2
CSARDRSGAGYGYTF
>TRBV2|TRBJ2-2
CASSEGREALSTGELFF
>TRBV29-1|TRBJ2-7
CSVVSFYEQYF
>TRBV20-1|TRBJ2-7
CSARDPRRDYEQYF
>TRBV29-1|TRBJ1-1
CSVEGGIGSEAFF
>TRBV12-3/TRBV12-4|TRBJ2-2
CASRMYSRANTGELFF
>TRBV20-1|TRBJ2-7
CSARDGRTIPNEQYF
>TRBV7-2|TRBJ1-2
CASSLERTGGRFGYTF
>TRBV27|TRBJ2-3
CASRSGRAPDTQYF
>TRBV6-2/TRBV6-3|TRBJ2-7
CASSAGQIYEQYF
>TRBV29-1|TRBJ2-7
CSAGGTGGYEQYF
>TRBV7-2|TRBJ2-1
CASSFSGISYNEQFF
>TRBV15|TRBJ2-2
CATSRDIYTGELFF
>TRBV20-1|TRBJ1-6
CSAPAQSSYNSPLHF
>TRBV7-2|TRBJ2-7
CASSRDFASYEQYF
>TRBV20-1|TRBJ2-3
CSATQRLELFTDTQYF
>TRBV7-9|TRBJ2-1
CASSLNPTLWDEQFF
>TRBV28|TRBJ1-3
CASSLLGQGSGTTIYF
>TRBV12-3/TRBV12-4|TRBJ2-2
CASHTLYTGELFF
>TRBV2|TRBJ2-2
CASSELRVGNPGELFF
>TRBV15|TRBJ2-2
CATSSFRATAGELFF
>TRBV7-2|TRBJ1-6
CASSLGQGGSNSPLHF
>TRBV3-1|TRBJ2-3
CASSQGDRHTQYF
>TRBV7-9|TRBJ2-1
CASSRTSLIYNEQFF
>TRBV30|TRBJ2-7
CAWMLGAREQYF
>TRBV5-6|TRBJ2-1
CASSLVWAAGGNEQFF
>TRBV19|TRBJ1-1
CASSVQGPNTEAFF
>TRBV28|TRBJ2-3
CASSSQTSGSSDTQYF
>TRBV14|TRBJ2-5
CASSQEHFQETQYF
>TRBV11-2|TRBJ2-7
CASSSIGPDTFSYEQYF
>TRBV18|TRBJ2-2
CASSPLSNTGELSF
>TRBV6-5|TRBJ2-7
CASSSRRHLEQYF
>TRBV2|TRBJ2-3
CASSPKRLQYF
>TRBV12-3/TRBV12-4|TRBJ2-3
CASSFGLAGEDTQYF
>TRBV4-3|TRBJ2-2
CASSQGRGPRELFF
>TRBV25-1|TRBJ2-1
CASSEFPGLAGGPRNEQFF
>TRBV11-3|TRBJ2-7
CASSLEGRGHSYEQYF
>TRBV11-2|TRBJ2-6
CASMNSGANVLTF
>TRBV6-1|TRBJ1-2
CASSLRQGRNGYTF
>TRBV20-1|TRBJ1-1
CSARDYRTDTEAFF
>TRBV7-8|TRBJ2-1
CASSATLLAGGLMQFF
>TRBV7-2|TRBJ2-7
CASSLRGTSDYEQYF
>TRBV6-5|TRBJ1-1
CASSYQGFRTEAFF
>TRBV6-1|TRBJ2-7
CASGTGGRPYEQYF
>TRBV4-1|TRBJ2-1
CASSRLAGVGSYEQFF
>TRBV30|TRBJ2-1
CAWRGSSYNEQFF
>TRBV12-3/TRBV12-4|TRBJ1-1
CASSLAGRTNTEAFF